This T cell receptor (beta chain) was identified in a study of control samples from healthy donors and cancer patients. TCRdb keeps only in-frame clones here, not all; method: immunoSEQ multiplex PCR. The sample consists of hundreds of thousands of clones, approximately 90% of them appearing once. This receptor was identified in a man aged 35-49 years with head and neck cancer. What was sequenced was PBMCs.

In DNA, the CDR3 is TGCGCCAGCAGCTTCAGGAACACTGAAGCTTTCTTT. The encoded protein is CASSFRNTEAFF. The chain carries TRBV5-1 and TRBJ1-1; D remains ambiguous. CDR3 length: 12 amino acids. CDR1 is SGHRS, CDR2 YFSETQ, per germline. Trimming took off 2 bases at V and 1 base at J, with 3 bases between the two ends.